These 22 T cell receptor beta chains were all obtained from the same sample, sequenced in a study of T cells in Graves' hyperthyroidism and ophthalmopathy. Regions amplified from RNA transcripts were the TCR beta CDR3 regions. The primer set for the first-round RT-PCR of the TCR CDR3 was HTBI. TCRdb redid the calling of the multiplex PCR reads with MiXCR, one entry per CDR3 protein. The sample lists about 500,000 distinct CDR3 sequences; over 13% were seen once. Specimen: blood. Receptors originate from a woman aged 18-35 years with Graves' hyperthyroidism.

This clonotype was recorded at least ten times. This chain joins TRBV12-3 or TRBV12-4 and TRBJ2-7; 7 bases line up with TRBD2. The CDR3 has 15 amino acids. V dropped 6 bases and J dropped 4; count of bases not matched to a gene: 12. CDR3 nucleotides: TGTGCCAGCAGCCTCGTCGGCGGGAGAATGTACGAGCAGTACTTC. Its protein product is CASSLVGGRMYEQYF.

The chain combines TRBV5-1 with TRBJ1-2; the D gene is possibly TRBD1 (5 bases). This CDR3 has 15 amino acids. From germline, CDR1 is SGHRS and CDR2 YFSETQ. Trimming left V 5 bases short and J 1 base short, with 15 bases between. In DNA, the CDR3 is TGCGCCAGCAGACTGGGGACGGTTAATAACTATGGCTACACCTTC. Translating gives CASRLGTVNNYGYTF. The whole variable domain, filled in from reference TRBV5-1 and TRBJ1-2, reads KAGVTQTPRYLIKTRGQQVTLSCSPISGHRSVSWYQQTPGQGLQFLFEYFSETQRNKGNFPGRFSGRQFSNSRSEMNVSTLELGDSALYLCASRLGTVNNYGYTFGSGTRLTVV.

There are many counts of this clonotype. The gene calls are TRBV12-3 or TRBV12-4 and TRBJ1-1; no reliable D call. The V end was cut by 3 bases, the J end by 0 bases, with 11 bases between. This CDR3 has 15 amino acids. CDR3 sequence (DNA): TGTGCCAGCAGTTTTTTCGCGAAGATGAACACTGAAGCTTTCTTT. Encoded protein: CASSFFAKMNTEAFF.

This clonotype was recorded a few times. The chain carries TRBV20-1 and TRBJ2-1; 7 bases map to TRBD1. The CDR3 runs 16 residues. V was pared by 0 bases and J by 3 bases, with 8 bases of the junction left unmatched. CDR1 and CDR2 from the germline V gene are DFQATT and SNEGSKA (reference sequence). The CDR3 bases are TGCAGTGCTAGAGAACGCGACAGGGTAAGCTACAATGAGCAGTTCTTC. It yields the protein CSARERDRVSYNEQFF.

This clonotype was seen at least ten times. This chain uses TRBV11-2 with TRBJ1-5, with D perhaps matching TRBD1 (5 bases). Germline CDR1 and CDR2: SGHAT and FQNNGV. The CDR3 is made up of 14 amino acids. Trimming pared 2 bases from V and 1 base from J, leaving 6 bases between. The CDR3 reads CASSLSGSNQPQHF. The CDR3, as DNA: TGTGCCAGCAGCTTATCAGGGAGCAATCAGCCCCAGCATTTT.

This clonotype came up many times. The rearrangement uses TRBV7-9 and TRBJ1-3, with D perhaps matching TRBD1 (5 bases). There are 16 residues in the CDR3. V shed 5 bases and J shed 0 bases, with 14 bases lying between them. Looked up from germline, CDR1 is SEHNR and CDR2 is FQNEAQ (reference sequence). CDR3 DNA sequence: TGTGCCAGCAGCCCCGGGACGGGGAGCTCTGGAAACACCATATATTTT. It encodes CASSPGTGSSGNTIYF.

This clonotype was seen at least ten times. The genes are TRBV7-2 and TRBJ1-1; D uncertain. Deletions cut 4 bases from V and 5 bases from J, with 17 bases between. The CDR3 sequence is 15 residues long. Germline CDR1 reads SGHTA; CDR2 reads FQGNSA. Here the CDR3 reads CASSSDGGGQTEAFF. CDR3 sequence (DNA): TGTGCCAGCAGCTCCGACGGAGGAGGGCAGACTGAAGCTTTCTTT.

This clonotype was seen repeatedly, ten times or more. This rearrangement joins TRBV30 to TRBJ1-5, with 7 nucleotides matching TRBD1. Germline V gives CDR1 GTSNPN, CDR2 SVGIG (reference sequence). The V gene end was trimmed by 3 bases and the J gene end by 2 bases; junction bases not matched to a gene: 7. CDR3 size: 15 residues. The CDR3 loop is CAWSAWDSGNQPQHF. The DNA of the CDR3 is TGTGCCTGGAGCGCTTGGGACAGCGGCAATCAGCCCCAGCATTTT.

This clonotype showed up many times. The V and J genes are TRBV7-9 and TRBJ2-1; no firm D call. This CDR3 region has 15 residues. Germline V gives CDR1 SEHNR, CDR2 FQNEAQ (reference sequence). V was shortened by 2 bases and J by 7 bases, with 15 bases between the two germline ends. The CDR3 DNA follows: TGTGCCAGCAGCTTACAAGGAAATCCCCGGAATGAGCAGTTCTTC. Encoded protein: CASSLQGNPRNEQFF.

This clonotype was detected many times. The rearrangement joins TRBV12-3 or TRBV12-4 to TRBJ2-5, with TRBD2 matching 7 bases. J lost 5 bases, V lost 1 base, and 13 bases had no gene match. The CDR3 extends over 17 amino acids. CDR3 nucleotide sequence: TGTGCCAGCAGTTTAGTGCGGGGGAGCCCTGCGTGGGAGACCCAGTACTTC. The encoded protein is CASSLVRGSPAWETQYF.

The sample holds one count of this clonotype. CDR3 protein: CASSRGTASDNYGYTF. CDR3 coding DNA: TGTGCCAGCAGCCGAGGGACAGCCTCGGATAACTATGGCTACACCTTC. V gene TRBV5-5 combines with J gene TRBJ1-2; 7 nucleotides match TRBD1. The CDR3 sequence is 16 residues long. Germline CDR1 and CDR2: SGHKS and YYEKEE (reference sequence). V lost 4 bases, J lost 1 base, and 10 bases stayed unmatched. The full variable domain, with the rest looked up from reference TRBV5-5 and TRBJ1-2, is DAGVTQSPTHLIKTRGQQVTLRCSPISGHKSVSWYQQVLGQGPQFIFQYYEKEERGRGNFPDRFSARQFPNYSSELNVNALLLGDSALYLCASSRGTASDNYGYTFGSGTRLTVV.

In DNA form, the CDR3 reads TGTGCTAGTGGTTTGGTCCATAACTATGGCTACACCTTC. It is translated as CASGLVHNYGYTF. The chain joins TRBV12-5 to TRBJ1-2; D uncertain. CDR1 is LGHNT, CDR2 FRNRAP, per germline. V dropped 0 bases and J dropped 1 base, with 3 bases sitting between them. The CDR3 is 13 residues long.

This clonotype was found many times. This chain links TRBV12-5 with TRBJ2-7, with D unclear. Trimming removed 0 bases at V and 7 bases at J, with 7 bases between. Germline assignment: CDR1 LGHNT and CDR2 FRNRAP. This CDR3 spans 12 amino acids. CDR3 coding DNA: TGTGCTAGTGGTTTGGTACCGGCAGAGCAGTACTTC. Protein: CASGLVPAEQYF.

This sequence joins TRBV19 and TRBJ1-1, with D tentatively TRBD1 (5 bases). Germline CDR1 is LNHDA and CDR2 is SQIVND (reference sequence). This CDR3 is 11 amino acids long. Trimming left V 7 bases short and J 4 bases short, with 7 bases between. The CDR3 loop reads CASTGTTEAFF. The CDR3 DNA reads TGTGCCAGTACAGGGACCACTGAAGCTTTCTTT.

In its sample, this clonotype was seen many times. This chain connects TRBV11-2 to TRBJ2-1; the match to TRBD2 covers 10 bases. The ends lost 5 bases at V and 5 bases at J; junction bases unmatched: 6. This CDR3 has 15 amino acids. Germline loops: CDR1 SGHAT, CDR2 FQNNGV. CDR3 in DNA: TGTGCCAGCAGCACACGACTAGCGGGTGACAATGAGCAGTTCTTC. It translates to CASSTRLAGDNEQFF.

Here the CDR3 DNA reads TGTGCCAGCAGCCAAGATAAGGGGCTAGCGGGGCGGGGAGATACGCAGTATTTT. This translates into CASSQDKGLAGRGDTQYF. The chain employs TRBV3-1 and TRBJ2-3; 9 bases line up with TRBD2. Per germline, CDR1 LGHDT and CDR2 YNNKEL (reference sequence). The CDR3 contains 18 residues. V shed 0 bases and J 5 bases; nucleotides not matched to a gene: 12.

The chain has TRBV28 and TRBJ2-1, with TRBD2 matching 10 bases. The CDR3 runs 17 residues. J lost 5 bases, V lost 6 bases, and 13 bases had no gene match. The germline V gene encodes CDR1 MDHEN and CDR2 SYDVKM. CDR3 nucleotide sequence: TGTGCCAGCAGACCCGCCGGGACTAGCGCCGCCAACAATGAGCAGTTCTTC. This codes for CASRPAGTSAANNEQFF. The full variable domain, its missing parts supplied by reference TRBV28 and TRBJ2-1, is DVKVTQSSRYLVKRTGEKVFLECVQDMDHENMFWYRQDPGLGLRLIYFSYDVKMKEKGDIPEGYSVSREKKERFSLILESASTNQTSMYLCASRPAGTSAANNEQFFGPGTRLTVL.

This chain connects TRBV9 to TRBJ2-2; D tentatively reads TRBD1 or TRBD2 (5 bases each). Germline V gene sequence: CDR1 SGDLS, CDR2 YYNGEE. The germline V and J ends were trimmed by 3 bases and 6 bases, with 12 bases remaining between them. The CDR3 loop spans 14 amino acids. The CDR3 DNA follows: TGTGCCAGCAGCGGAGGGGCCACACCCGGGGAGCTGTTTTTT. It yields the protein CASSGGATPGELFF.

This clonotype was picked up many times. The CDR3 nucleotides read TGTGCCAGCAGTCCAAACGGGAGGGCCAAATTAGATACGCAGTATTTT. It codes for CASSPNGRAKLDTQYF. The rearrangement links TRBV27 to TRBJ2-3, with 8 bases lining up with TRBD2. Trimming at V came to 5 bases and at J to 5 bases, leaving 12 bases not matched to a gene. Germline V gene lookup returns CDR1 MNHEY and CDR2 SMNVEV (reference sequence). The CDR3 totals 16 residues.

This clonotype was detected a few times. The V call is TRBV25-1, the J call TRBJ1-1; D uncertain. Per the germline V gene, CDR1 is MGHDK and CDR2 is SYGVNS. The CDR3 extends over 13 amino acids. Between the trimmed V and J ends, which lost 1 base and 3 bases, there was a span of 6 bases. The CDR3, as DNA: TGTGCCAGCAGTGAATGGGGTGACACTGAAGCTTTCTTT. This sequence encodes CASSEWGDTEAFF.

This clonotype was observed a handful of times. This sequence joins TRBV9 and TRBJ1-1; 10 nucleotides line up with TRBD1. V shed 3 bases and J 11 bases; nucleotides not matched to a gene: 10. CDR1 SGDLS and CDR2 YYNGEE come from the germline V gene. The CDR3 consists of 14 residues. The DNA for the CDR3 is TGTGCCAGCAGCGGACAGGGGGCGTTTGACCAGGCTTTCTTT. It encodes CASSGQGAFDQAFF.

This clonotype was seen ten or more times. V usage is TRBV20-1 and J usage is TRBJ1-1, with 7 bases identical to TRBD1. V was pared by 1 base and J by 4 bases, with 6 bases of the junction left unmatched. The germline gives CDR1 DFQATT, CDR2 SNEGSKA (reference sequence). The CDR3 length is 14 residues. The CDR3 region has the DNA TGCAGTGCTAGAGGAACAGGGGAAATCACTGAAGCTTTCTTT. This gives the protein CSARGTGEITEAFF.